This TCR beta chain is from a study of OX40 agonist ivuxolimab in advanced cancers. Notes on this clone: Its specificity is unknown.

CDR1 and CDR2 from the germline V gene are ENHRY and SYGVKD. The CDR3 sequence is 14 residues long. Unmatched junction bases numbered 10, after V lost 10 bases and J lost 4 bases. Whole-study findings and limits: Among T cells, CD8+ cells averaged more expanded clones than CD4+ cells. Antigen specificity was not determined for the expanded peripheral T cells.

Profiling relied on immunoSEQ multiplex PCR, and the TCRdb table lists in-frame clones only, not all of them. The data show some 15,000 clones, 86% seen once. If patients had autoimmune disease history or systemic immunosuppression, they were excluded. The clonotype comes from an adult with an advanced solid tumor such as melanoma, head and neck, liver or kidney cancer. The chain employs TRBV10-3 and TRBJ2-3, with 8 positions matching TRBD2. Sequenced here: CD4+ or CD8+ T cells sorted from blood, sampled in a trial of the OX40 agonist ivuxolimab. CDR3 DNA sequence: TGTGCCACCACACCGCGGGAGGACTCAGATACGCAGTATTTT. Protein: CATTPREDSDTQYF.